One T cell receptor beta chain is described in this entry. By its share of the sample, this clonotype is medium-sized (0.01 to 0.1%). Its antigen specificity is not known. The sample holds no much larger clone one base away, and base qualities are not on file. The sample's time point label, in plain terms: sample taken at primary tumor resection. Samples were obtained from fewer than 80 patients with early-stage, untreated non-small cell lung cancer from the lung TRACERx cohort. TCR sequencing used whole RNA extracted from tumor and nontumor lung tissue, or from cryopreserved PBMC samples, without cell sorting. A patient was chosen for TCR sequencing only when enough RNA was available from at least two tumor regions. Before being selected, tumor and adjacent nontumor lung specimens were reviewed by a lung pathologist. This entry is derived from a study of spatial heterogeneity in lung cancer (dated by TCRdb to between 2018 and 2020). Regarding the study in general: More beta-chain than alpha-chain transcripts were consistently detected, likely reflecting higher beta-chain transcript abundance. In the raw uncorrected reads, each unique combination of TCR and UMI appeared more than ten times on average. At surgery, hundreds of tumor regions, around 68 matched nontumor lung samples and a few dozen PBMC samples were TCR-sequenced for both alpha and beta chains. TCR alpha and beta repertoires were quantitatively compared across multiple tumor regions, matched nontumor lung and blood in non-small cell lung cancer. In tumor regions, TCR transcript counts showed a strong correlation with a T cell transcriptional module score derived from matched bulk RNA-seq. TCR repertoire features were related to nonsynonymous mutation counts determined by whole-exome sequencing of tumor tissue.

Library preparation employed 5' RACE. For sequencing, a NextSeq 500 was employed. The TCR library protocol attached a unique molecular identifier to each TCR cDNA molecule to allow correction of PCR and sequencing errors. On the authors' methods: TCR identification, UMI-based error correction and CDR3 extraction were all carried out with Decombinator tools. Expanded TCRs were defined as those above a frequency of 2 per 1,000, corresponding to the top 1% of the tumor frequency distribution. Expanded tumor TCRs statistically deemed absent (corrected P<0.05) from at least one tumor region were classed as regional, and all other expanded tumor TCRs were classed as ubiquitous. Each repertoire was subsampled 100 times to 5,000 TCRs, after which Renyi diversity was computed with the R vegan package. CDR3 similarity networks were built from amino acid triplet string-kernel similarity, connecting CDR3s with pairwise similarity above 0.82. Clones were called with MiXCR by TCRdb after fastp trimmed the public reads at Q25, and only in-frame beta chains were retained. Entries are consolidated by CDR3 protein sequence, retaining the most common genes and DNA. These V and J calls rely on TCRdb rather than the paper's analysis. The sample table shows about 2,100 distinct CDR3 sequences, and 6.5% to 9% are seen once. The ten largest clonotypes hold around 13% of the sample.

The paper as a whole reports these results and caveats: Counts of ubiquitous and regional expanded TCRs were found to correlate with counts of ubiquitous and regional nonsynonymous mutations, respectively. Additional single-cell paired TCR alpha and beta sequencing was considered necessary to confirm, at a functional level, the hypothesis that regional TCRs recognize regional mutations. The tumor nonsynonymous mutation count correlated with the number of expanded alpha and beta TCRs within the tumor. TCR-seq coverage of tumor T cells was estimated to be only approximately 7.3% for alpha chains and roughly 13% for beta chains.

V is pruned by 6 bases and J by 1 base, leaving 7 bases of the junction without a gene match. Reading the germline V gene gives CDR1 MNHEY and CDR2 SVGAGI. The CDR3 covers 16 residues, taking in both the cysteine and the phenylalanine. The kept DNA is CDR3 alone, 48 bases in frame from the first base. The sample in question was lung tumor tissue, obtained at surgery. The chain is made from TRBV6-5 and TRBJ2-7, with 12 middle bases fitting TRBD2. The sequence was obtained from a male donor with early-stage non-small cell lung cancer. The DNA is TGTGCCAGCAGAGTGGGAGGACTAGCGGGATCCTACGAGCAGTACTTC. Its translation is CASRVGGLAGSYEQYF.